This T cell receptor (beta chain) was sequenced in a study of T-cell reconstitution after alpha-beta-depleted transplantation in children. Study-wide results and caveats: T-cell counts and diversity at one year post-transplant came mainly from newly produced T cells. The study reportedly traced alpha-beta T cells about two months after transplant to several hundred expanded graft clones.

This clonotype was found a few times. The antigen is not known. Unique molecular identifiers were used in preparing the TCRbeta library. TCRdb itself ran the PCR reads through MiXCR, one entry per CDR3 protein. Of a few hundred thousand distinct CDR3 sequences in the sample, around a tenth were seen once. The CDR3 spans 15 residues. The germline V and J ends were trimmed by 3 bases and 2 bases, with 16 bases remaining between them. CDR1 DFQATT and CDR2 SNEGSKA come from the germline V gene (reference sequence). Sequences were derived from PBMCs, sampled before TCRalphabeta/CD19-depleted stem cell transplant. This clonotype was obtained from a boy less than two years old with acute myeloid leukemia, due to receive a stem cell transplant. The chain combines TRBV20-1 with TRBJ2-5; TRBD1 might be the D (7 bases). CDR3 coding DNA: TGCAGTGCTAGGCCCCCCCAGGGGGGACAAGAGACCCAGTACTTC. Amino acid sequence: CSARPPQGGQETQYF.